A selection of T cell receptor beta chains follows, all from one sample in a study of T-cell reconstitution after alpha-beta-depleted transplantation in children. TCRdb re-called the PCR reads with MiXCR, one entry per CDR3 protein. The sample records about 610,000 distinct CDR3 sequences, roughly a tenth being singletons. This sample comprised PBMCs from the stem cell graft donor, obtained from the stem cell graft. These receptors all come from a human donor who donated a stem cell graft to a child with acute myeloid leukemia. Each CDR3 is given with its conserved first and last residue. The order of the fields is V gene, J gene, clone size, D gene, CDR3 DNA, CDR3 protein. A D gene is named only where the DNA matches it firmly. Size is stated for part of the rows, as once, few or many counts, or as a class when the clone is expanded.

TRBV12-3/TRBV12-4	TRBJ2-2	NA	TRBD2	TGTGCCAGCATAAGGAGACTAGCTGCGAACACCGGGGAGCTGTTTTTT	CASIRRLAANTGELFF
TRBV12-3/TRBV12-4	TRBJ2-3	few	TRBD1	TGTGCCAGCACCCCGGGACAGGGGTCAGATACGCAGTATTTT	CASTPGQGSDTQYF
TRBV7-9	TRBJ2-3	NA	NA	TGTGCCAGCAGCTTAGGCCTTGGAGAGGGAGTTACAGATACGCAGTATTTT	CASSLGLGEGVTDTQYF
TRBV7-9	TRBJ2-3	few	TRBD2	TGTGCCAGCAGCTTAGGACAGGAAGCGGGAGGGCGGGGCACAGATACGCAGTATTTT	CASSLGQEAGGRGTDTQYF
TRBV10-3	TRBJ2-1	few	TRBD2	TGTGCCATCAGTAATCTAGCGGGAGACGTCAATGAGCAGTTCTTC	CAISNLAGDVNEQFF
TRBV27	TRBJ1-6	many	NA	TGTGCCAGCAGTTTATCGCGGACGGAAAATTCACCCCTCCACTTT	CASSLSRTENSPLHF
TRBV7-3	TRBJ2-1	NA	NA	TGTGCCAGCAGCTCCCTGGTGAGCGAGCAGTTCTTC	CASSSLVSEQFF
TRBV7-9	TRBJ1-5	few	NA	TGTGCCAGCAGCCACACCGGGGGAGGGACCACCAATCAGCCCCAGCATTTT	CASSHTGGGTTNQPQHF
TRBV6-1	TRBJ2-7	NA	TRBD2	TGTGCCAGCAGCCCCTCGATGACCGGGAGGGCCTACGAGCAGTACTTC	CASSPSMTGRAYEQYF
TRBV7-9	TRBJ2-1	NA	NA	TGTGCCAGCAGCTTAGCTGCTGGTCGGGGGAATTACAATGAGCAGTTCTTC	CASSLAAGRGNYNEQFF
TRBV7-6	TRBJ2-5	NA	NA	TGTGCCAGCAGTAGAGCCACAGGGTCCCCCCAAGAGACCCAGTACTTC	CASSRATGSPQETQYF
TRBV12-3/TRBV12-4	TRBJ1-5	NA	NA	TGTGCCAGCAGTTTAGACCGTTACAATCAGCCCCAGCATTTT	CASSLDRYNQPQHF
TRBV5-1	TRBJ1-1	NA	NA	TGCGCCAGCAGCCCCACAGGACTGTTGGGGGACACTGAAGCTTTCTTT	CASSPTGLLGDTEAFF
TRBV6-2/TRBV6-3	TRBJ2-2	NA	TRBD1	TGTGCCAGCAGCCCGGACAGGGGAACCGGGGAGCTGTTTTTT	CASSPDRGTGELFF
TRBV12-3/TRBV12-4	TRBJ1-5	NA	NA	TGTGCCAGCAGTTTCACGACGTCGGGGTATCAGCCCCAGCATTTT	CASSFTTSGYQPQHF
TRBV28	TRBJ2-1	NA	NA	TGTGCCAGCAGTTTTCCCACAGGGTTGCAGCAGTTCTTC	CASSFPTGLQQFF
TRBV7-9	TRBJ2-1	few	TRBD2	TGTGCCAGCAGCCCGACGCGGGAGCAAGAGCAGTTCTTC	CASSPTREQEQFF
TRBV20-1	TRBJ1-2	NA	NA	TGCAGTGCTAGAGATGAAACAGGGTATAGCTACACCTTC	CSARDETGYSYTF
TRBV10-3	TRBJ1-1	NA	NA	TGTGCCATCTCTCCGGCCCGACAGCTGGCGAACACTGAAGCTTTCTTT	CAISPARQLANTEAFF
TRBV25-1	TRBJ2-5	few	NA	TGTGCCAGCAGTGACAGGATCGAGACCCAGTACTTC	CASSDRIETQYF
TRBV5-1	TRBJ2-7	many	NA	TGCGCCAGCAGCTTTAAGGGAGGCTCCTACGAGCAGTACTTC	CASSFKGGSYEQYF
TRBV12-3/TRBV12-4	TRBJ2-2	NA	TRBD2	TGTGCCAGCACCGCTAGCGGGAGGGCCGGCACCGGGGAGCTGTTTTTT	CASTASGRAGTGELFF
TRBV4-3	TRBJ2-3	many	NA	TGCGCCAGCAGCCAAGATGCGGGGTTCACAGATACGCAGTATTTT	CASSQDAGFTDTQYF
TRBV29-1	TRBJ2-1	NA	NA	TGCAGCGTTGAGGTAGCGGAGAACAATGAGCAGTTCTTC	CSVEVAENNEQFF
TRBV6-4	TRBJ2-7	many	NA	TGTGCCAGCAGTCCCCTTAGGGGGTACGAGCAGTACTTC	CASSPLRGYEQYF
TRBV29-1	TRBJ1-6	NA	TRBD1	TGCAGCGTCCGGACAGGGGATTATAATTCACCCCTCCACTTT	CSVRTGDYNSPLHF
TRBV28	TRBJ1-5	few	TRBD1	TGTGCCAGCAGTGGGGGACAGGGACCCTCCTGGTCCCAGCATTTT	CASSGGQGPSWSQHF
TRBV12-5	TRBJ2-2	few	TRBD2	TGTGCTAGTGGCCCGGGGGGGGCAGTGGCCACCGGGGAGCTGTTTTTT	CASGPGGAVATGELFF
TRBV7-9	TRBJ1-1	few	TRBD1	TGTGCCAGCAGCTTTACAGGGGGCTACGATCCTGAAGCTTTCTTT	CASSFTGGYDPEAFF
TRBV7-2	TRBJ2-4	few	NA	TGTGCCAGCAGCTTCGGTCCGGGAAAAGAAAACATTCAGTACTTC	CASSFGPGKENIQYF
TRBV12-3/TRBV12-4	TRBJ1-1	many	NA	TGTGCCAGCAGTTTCGCTCCTCGGCAGGGCGCTTTCTTT	CASSFAPRQGAFF
TRBV29-1	TRBJ2-7	few	NA	TGCAGCCCCTTTTCCGGTATTGAGATTCGTCAGGCCTACGAGCAGTACTTC	CSPFSGIEIRQAYEQYF
TRBV27	TRBJ2-2	NA	TRBD2	TGTGCCAGCAGTTTATACGGCGGGAGAGCACCGGGGGAGCTGTTTTTT	CASSLYGGRAPGELFF
TRBV28	TRBJ1-4	many	TRBD1	TGTGCCAGTCTCCGGGGGGGACAGGGCAATGAAAAACTGTTTTTT	CASLRGGQGNEKLFF
TRBV11-2	TRBJ2-7	NA	TRBD2	TGTGCCAGCAGCCACCGGACTAGCGGTTCGAAATCCTCCTACGAGCAGTACTTC	CASSHRTSGSKSSYEQYF
TRBV20-1	TRBJ2-5	many	TRBD2	TGCAGTGCGAGACTAGCGGGAATTCGAACCCAGTACTTC	CSARLAGIRTQYF
TRBV7-2	TRBJ1-2	many	NA	TGTGCCAGCAGCTTTGCTGACCAGCACGGCGGGGGCTACACCTTC	CASSFADQHGGGYTF
TRBV12-3/TRBV12-4	TRBJ2-1	many	TRBD2	TGTGCCAGCAGTCGGACTAGCGGGAGGGACAATGAGCAGTTCTTC	CASSRTSGRDNEQFF
TRBV7-9	TRBJ2-7	many	NA	TGTGCCAGCAGCGGCCAGTTCGGGGATTCGTACGAGCAGTACTTC	CASSGQFGDSYEQYF
TRBV6-1	TRBJ2-7	few	NA	TGTGCCAGCAGTGAAGCGGCGCACAGGGTTCGCTACGAGCAGTACTTC	CASSEAAHRVRYEQYF
TRBV20-1	TRBJ2-2	many	TRBD1	TGCAGTGGACAGGGGAACACCGGGGAGCTGTTTTTT	CSGQGNTGELFF
TRBV28	TRBJ1-1	many	TRBD1	TGTGCCAGCAGTGCCGGGACAGGGTACGCTTTCTTT	CASSAGTGYAFF
TRBV12-3/TRBV12-4	TRBJ2-2	many	NA	TGTGCCAGCAGTTTAAGGCGGAAGTCGAACACCGGGGAGCTGTTTTTT	CASSLRRKSNTGELFF
TRBV7-2	TRBJ2-5	few	NA	TGTGCCAGCAGCTTGGTCAGGCCGGGGACCCAGTACTTC	CASSLVRPGTQYF
TRBV15	TRBJ2-2	few	NA	TGTGCCACCAGCAGAGATGGTGGGGGATCGGTGGGGAACACCGGGGAGCTGTTTTTT	CATSRDGGGSVGNTGELFF
TRBV7-2	TRBJ2-2	few	TRBD2	TGTGCCAGCAGCCCGGGACTAGCGGAGTACACCGGGGAGCTGTTTTTT	CASSPGLAEYTGELFF
TRBV30	TRBJ2-1	NA	TRBD2	TGTGCCTGGACGGGACTAGCGGGAGGGTATGAGCAGTTCTTC	CAWTGLAGGYEQFF
TRBV16	TRBJ2-1	few	NA	TGTGCCAGCAGCCAAAGTCACGAGCAGTTCTTC	CASSQSHEQFF
TRBV6-1	TRBJ2-1	few	NA	TGTGCCAGCAGGAGGGGGGCGGGAAGGGTTGAGCAGTTCTTC	CASRRGAGRVEQFF
TRBV10-3	TRBJ2-7	many	TRBD1	TGTGCCATCAGTGGACAGGGATCGAGCTCCTACGAGCAGTACTTC	CAISGQGSSSYEQYF
TRBV29-1	TRBJ1-2	few	NA	TGCAGCGTGCTCCCGGTGAGCTATGGCTACACCTTC	CSVLPVSYGYTF
TRBV7-8	TRBJ2-3	many	TRBD2	TGTGCCAGCAGCTTAGTGAGACTAGCGGCAACAGATACGCAGTATTTT	CASSLVRLAATDTQYF
TRBV20-1	TRBJ2-7	NA	TRBD2	TGCAGTTATCCGGGGACTAGCGGCATCTCCTACGAGCAGTACTTC	CSYPGTSGISYEQYF
TRBV11-2	TRBJ2-4	few	NA	TGTGCCAGCAGCTCCCTCCAGGGGCCCAAAAACATTCAGTACTTC	CASSSLQGPKNIQYF
TRBV12-3/TRBV12-4	TRBJ2-1	NA	NA	TGTGCCAGCAGTTCCCCAACTGAGCACGCTTACAATGAGCAGTTCTTC	CASSSPTEHAYNEQFF